Below are 2 T cell receptor beta chains sequenced from a single sample in a study of shared clonotypes between healthy human individuals. Clones were sequenced by immunoSEQ multiplex PCR, and TCRdb holds only the in-frame ones, with some missing. The sample includes about 480,000 clones, about four fifths seen only once; the top ten take under 15%. The source material was PBMCs. The receptors were gathered from a woman in her thirties or forties in good health. Some clones in this sample may be carry-over from other donors' samples.

The gene calls are TRBV30 and TRBJ1-1; the D is unclear. From germline, CDR1 is GTSNPN and CDR2 SVGIG (reference sequence). The V gene lost 0 bases and the J gene lost 4 bases, with 12 bases spanning the gap. CDR3 length: 14 amino acids. The CDR3 reads CAWSVAGWGTEAFF. The DNA for the CDR3 is TGTGCCTGGAGTGTAGCGGGGTGGGGCACTGAAGCTTTCTTT.

This clone came up many times. This sample includes further DNA sequences coding for the same CDR3. Here the CDR3 reads CASSLRTAATNEKLFF. CDR3 nucleotides: TGCGCCAGCAGCTTGAGGACAGCAGCAACTAATGAAAAACTGTTTTTT. The chain links TRBV5-1 to TRBJ1-4; perhaps TRBD1 as D (6 bases). V shed 1 base and J shed 0 bases, with 10 bases lying between them. Looked up from germline, CDR1 is SGHRS and CDR2 is YFSETQ. The CDR3 sequence is 16 residues long.